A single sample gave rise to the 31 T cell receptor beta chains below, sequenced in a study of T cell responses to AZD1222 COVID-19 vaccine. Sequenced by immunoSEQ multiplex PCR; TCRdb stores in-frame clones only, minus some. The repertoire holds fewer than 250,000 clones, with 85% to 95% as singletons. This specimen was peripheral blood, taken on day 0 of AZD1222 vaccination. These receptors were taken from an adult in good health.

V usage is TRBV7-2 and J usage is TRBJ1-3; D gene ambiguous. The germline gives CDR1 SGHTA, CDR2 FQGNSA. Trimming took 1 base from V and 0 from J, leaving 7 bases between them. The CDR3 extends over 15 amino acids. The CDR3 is CASSLVTLSGNTIYF. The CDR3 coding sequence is TGTGCCAGCAGCTTAGTTACGCTCTCTGGAAACACCATATATTTT.

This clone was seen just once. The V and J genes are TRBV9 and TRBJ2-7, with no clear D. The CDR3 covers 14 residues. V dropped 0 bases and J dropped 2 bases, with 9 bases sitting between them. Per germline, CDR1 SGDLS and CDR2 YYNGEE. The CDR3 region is CASSVVPETYEQYF. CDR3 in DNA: TGTGCCAGCAGCGTAGTTCCAGAAACCTACGAGCAGTACTTC.

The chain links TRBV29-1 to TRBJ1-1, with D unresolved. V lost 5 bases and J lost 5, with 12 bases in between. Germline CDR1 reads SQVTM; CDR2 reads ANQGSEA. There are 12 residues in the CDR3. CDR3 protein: CSVLFTQTEAFF. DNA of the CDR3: TGCAGCGTTCTCTTTACCCAAACTGAAGCTTTCTTT.

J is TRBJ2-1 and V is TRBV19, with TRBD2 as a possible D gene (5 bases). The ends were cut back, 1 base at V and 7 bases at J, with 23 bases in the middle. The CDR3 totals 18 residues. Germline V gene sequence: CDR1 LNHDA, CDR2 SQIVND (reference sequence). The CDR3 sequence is CASSIGQSFRGNLNEQFF. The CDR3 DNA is TGTGCCAGTAGTATAGGGCAGTCGTTCCGGGGTAACTTAAATGAGCAGTTCTTC.

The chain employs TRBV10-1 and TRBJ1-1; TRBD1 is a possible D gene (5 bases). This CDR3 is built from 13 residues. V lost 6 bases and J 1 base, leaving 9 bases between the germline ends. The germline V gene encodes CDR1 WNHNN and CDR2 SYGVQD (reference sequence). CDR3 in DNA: TGCGCCAGCAGAGCAGACAGGAACACTGAAGCTTTCTTT. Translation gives CASRADRNTEAFF.

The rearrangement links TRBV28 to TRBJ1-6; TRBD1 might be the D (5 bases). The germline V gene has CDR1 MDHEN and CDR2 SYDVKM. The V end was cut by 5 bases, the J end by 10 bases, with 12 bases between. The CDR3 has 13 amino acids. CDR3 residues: CASSGGIGSPLHF. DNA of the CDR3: TGTGCCAGCAGTGGGGGGATAGGCTCACCCCTCCACTTT.

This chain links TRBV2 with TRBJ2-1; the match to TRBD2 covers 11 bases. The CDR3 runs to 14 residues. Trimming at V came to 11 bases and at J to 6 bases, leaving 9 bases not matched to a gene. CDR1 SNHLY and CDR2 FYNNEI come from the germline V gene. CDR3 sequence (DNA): TGTGCCGGCAAAACTAGCGGGGGCTCCAATGAGCAGTTCTTC. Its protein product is CAGKTSGGSNEQFF.

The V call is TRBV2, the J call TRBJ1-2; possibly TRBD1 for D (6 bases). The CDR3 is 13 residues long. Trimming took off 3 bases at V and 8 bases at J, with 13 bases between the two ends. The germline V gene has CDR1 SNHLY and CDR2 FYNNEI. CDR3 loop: CASSERGTGGYTF. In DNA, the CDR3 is TGTGCCAGCAGTGAGAGGGGGACGGGCGGCTACACCTTC.

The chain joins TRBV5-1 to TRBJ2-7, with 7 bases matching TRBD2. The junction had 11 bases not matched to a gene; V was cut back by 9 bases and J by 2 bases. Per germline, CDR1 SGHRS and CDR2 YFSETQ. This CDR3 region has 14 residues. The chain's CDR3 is CAIPSGTPTYEQYF. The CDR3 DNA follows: TGCGCCATCCCCAGCGGGACCCCAACCTACGAGCAGTACTTC.

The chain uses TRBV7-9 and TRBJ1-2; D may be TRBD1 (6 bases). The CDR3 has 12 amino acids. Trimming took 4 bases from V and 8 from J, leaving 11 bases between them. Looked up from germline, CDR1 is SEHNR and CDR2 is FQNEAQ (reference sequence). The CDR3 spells CASSYGQRGYTF. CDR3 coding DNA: TGTGCCAGCAGCTACGGACAGCGAGGCTACACCTTC.

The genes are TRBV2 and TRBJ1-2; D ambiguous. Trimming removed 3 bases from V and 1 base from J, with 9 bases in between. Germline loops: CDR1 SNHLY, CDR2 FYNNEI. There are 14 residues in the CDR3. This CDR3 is CASSDTTYNYGYTF. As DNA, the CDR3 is TGTGCCAGCAGTGACACGACATATAACTATGGCTACACCTTC.

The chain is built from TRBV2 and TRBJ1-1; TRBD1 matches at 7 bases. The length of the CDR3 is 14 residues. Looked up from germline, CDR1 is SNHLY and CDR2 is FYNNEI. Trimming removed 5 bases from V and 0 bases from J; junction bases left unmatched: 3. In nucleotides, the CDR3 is TGTGCCAGCAGTTCGACAGGGATGAACACTGAAGCTTTCTTT. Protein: CASSSTGMNTEAFF.

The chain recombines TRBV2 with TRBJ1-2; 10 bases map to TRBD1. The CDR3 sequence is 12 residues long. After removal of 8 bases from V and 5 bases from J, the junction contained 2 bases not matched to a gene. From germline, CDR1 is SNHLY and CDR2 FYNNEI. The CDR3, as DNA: TGTGCCAGCCCGGGACAGGGGTATGGCTACACCTTC. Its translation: CASPGQGYGYTF.

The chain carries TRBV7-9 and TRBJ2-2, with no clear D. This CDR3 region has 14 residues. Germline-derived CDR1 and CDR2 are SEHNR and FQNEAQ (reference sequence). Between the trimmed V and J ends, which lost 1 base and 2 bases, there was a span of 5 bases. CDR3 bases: TGTGCCAGCAGCTTAGTTCTCAACACCGGGGAGCTGTTTTTT. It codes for CASSLVLNTGELFF. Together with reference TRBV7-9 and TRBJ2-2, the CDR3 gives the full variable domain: DTGVSQNPRHKITKRGQNVTFRCDPISEHNRLYWYRQTLGQGPEFLTYFQNEAQLEKSRLLSDRFSAERPKGSFSTLEIQRTEQGDSAMYLCASSLVLNTGELFFGEGSRLTVL.

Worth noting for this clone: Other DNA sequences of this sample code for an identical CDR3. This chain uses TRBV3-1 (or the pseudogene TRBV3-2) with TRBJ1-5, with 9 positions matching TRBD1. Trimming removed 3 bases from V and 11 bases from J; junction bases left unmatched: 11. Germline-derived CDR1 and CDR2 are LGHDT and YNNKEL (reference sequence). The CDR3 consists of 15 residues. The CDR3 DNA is TGTGCCAGCAGCCAGCCGGGACAGGGTATAAGGTCCCAGCATTTT. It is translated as CASSQPGQGIRSQHF.

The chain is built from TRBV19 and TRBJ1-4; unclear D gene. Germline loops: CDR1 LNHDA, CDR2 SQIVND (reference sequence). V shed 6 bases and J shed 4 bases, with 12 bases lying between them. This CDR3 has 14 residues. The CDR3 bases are TGTGCCAGTAGGGAGTCGGCCGGTAATGAAAAACTGTTTTTT. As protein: CASRESAGNEKLFF.

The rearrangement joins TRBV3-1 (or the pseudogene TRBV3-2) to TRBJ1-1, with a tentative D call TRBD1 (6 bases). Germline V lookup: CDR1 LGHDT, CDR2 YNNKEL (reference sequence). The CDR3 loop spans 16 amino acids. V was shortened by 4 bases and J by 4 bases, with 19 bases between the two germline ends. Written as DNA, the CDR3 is TGTGCCAGCAGCCCCGGAGGGTCAGGGGTGGGCACTGAAGCTTTCTTT. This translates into CASSPGGSGVGTEAFF.

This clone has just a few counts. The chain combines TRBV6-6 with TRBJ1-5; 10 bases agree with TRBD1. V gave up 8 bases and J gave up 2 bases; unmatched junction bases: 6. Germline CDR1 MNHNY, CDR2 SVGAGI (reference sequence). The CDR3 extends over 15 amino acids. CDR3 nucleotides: TGTGCCAGCGAGGTAGGGACAGGGGGCAATCAGCCCCAGCATTTT. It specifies CASEVGTGGNQPQHF.

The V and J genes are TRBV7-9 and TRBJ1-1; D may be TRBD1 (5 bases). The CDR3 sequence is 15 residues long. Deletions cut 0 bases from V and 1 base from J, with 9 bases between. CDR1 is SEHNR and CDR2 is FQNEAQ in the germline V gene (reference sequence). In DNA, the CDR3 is TGTGCCAGCAGCTTAGCCGGGGGTCGGAACACTGAAGCTTTCTTT. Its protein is CASSLAGGRNTEAFF.

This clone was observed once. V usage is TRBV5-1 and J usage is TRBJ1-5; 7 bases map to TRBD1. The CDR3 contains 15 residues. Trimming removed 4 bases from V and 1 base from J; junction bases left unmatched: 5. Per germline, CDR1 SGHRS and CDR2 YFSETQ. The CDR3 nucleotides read TGCGCCAGCAGCCGTCAGGGGGACAGCAATCAGCCCCAGCATTTT. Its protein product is CASSRQGDSNQPQHF.

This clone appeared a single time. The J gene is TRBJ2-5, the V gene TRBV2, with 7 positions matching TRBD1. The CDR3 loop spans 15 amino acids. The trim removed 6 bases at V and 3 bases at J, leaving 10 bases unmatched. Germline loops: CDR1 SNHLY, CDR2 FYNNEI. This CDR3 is CASRPQGTLKETQYF. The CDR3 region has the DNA TGTGCCAGCAGACCACAGGGGACCCTAAAAGAGACCCAGTACTTC.

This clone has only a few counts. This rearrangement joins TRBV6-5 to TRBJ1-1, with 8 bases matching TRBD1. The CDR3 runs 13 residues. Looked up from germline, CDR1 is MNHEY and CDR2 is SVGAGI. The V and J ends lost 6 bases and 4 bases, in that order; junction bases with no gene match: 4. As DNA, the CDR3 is TGTGCCAGCAGGCAGGACAGGGCCACTGAAGCTTTCTTT. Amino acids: CASRQDRATEAFF.

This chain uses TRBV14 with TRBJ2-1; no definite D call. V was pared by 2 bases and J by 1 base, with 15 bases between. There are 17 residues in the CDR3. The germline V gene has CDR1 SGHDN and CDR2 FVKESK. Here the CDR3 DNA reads TGTGCCAGCAGCCAACGATCTGGGTCCCTTTCCTACAATGAGCAGTTCTTC. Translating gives CASSQRSGSLSYNEQFF.

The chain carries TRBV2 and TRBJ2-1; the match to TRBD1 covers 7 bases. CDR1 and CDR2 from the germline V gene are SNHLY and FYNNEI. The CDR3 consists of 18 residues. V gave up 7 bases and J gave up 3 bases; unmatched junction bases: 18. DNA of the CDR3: TGTGCCAGCATCAGGGGACAGCGACCCCTGCTCAGCTACAATGAGCAGTTCTTC. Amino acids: CASIRGQRPLLSYNEQFF.

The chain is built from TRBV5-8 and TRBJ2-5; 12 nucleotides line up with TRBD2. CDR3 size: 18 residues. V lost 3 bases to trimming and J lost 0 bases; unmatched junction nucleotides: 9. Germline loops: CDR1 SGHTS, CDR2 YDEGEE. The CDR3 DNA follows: TGTGCCAGCAGCTCTAGCGGGGGGGCTCAGACGTACCAAGAGACCCAGTACTTC. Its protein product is CASSSSGGAQTYQETQYF.

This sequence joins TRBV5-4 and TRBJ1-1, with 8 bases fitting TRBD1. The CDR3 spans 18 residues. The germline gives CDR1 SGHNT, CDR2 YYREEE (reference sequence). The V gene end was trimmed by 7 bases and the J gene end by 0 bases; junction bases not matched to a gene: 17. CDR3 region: CASQVRRTGSFMNTEAFF. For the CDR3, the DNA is TGTGCCAGCCAAGTAAGGCGGACAGGGTCCTTCATGAACACTGAAGCTTTCTTT.

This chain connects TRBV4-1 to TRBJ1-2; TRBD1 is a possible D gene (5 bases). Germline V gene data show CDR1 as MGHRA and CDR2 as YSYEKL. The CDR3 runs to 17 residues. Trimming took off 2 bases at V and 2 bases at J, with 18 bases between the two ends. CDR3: CASSQREGMAGNYGYTF. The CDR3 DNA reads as TGCGCCAGCAGCCAACGGGAAGGAATGGCAGGGAACTATGGCTACACCTTC.

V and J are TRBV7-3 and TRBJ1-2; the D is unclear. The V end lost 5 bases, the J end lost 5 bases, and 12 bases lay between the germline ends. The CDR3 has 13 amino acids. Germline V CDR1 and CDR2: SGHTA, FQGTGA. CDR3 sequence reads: CASSPPVGYGYTF. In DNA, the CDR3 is TGTGCCAGCAGCCCTCCAGTTGGGTATGGCTACACCTTC.

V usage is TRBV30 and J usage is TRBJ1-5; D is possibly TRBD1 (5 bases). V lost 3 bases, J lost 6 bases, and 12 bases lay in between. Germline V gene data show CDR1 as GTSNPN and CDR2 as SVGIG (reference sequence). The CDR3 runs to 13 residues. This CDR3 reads CAWSLRDSQPQHF. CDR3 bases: TGTGCCTGGAGCCTCAGGGATAGTCAGCCCCAGCATTTT.

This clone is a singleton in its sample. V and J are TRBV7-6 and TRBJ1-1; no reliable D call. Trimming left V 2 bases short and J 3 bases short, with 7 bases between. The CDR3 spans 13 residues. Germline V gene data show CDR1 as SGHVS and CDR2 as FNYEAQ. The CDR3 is CASSLQEDTEAFF. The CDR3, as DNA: TGTGCCAGCAGCTTACAGGAAGACACTGAAGCTTTCTTT. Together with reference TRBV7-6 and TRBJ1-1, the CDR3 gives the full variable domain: GAGVSQSPRYKVTKRGQDVALRCDPISGHVSLYWYRQALGQGPEFLTYFNYEAQQDKSGLPNDRFSAERPEGSISTLTIQRTEQRDSAMYRCASSLQEDTEAFFGQGTRLTVV.

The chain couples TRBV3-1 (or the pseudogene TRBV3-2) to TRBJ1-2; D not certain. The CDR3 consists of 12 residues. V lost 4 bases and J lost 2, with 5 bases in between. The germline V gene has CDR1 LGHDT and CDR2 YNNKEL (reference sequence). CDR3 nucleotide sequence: TGTGCCAGCAGCCGTGGGAACTATGGCTACACCTTC. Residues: CASSRGNYGYTF.